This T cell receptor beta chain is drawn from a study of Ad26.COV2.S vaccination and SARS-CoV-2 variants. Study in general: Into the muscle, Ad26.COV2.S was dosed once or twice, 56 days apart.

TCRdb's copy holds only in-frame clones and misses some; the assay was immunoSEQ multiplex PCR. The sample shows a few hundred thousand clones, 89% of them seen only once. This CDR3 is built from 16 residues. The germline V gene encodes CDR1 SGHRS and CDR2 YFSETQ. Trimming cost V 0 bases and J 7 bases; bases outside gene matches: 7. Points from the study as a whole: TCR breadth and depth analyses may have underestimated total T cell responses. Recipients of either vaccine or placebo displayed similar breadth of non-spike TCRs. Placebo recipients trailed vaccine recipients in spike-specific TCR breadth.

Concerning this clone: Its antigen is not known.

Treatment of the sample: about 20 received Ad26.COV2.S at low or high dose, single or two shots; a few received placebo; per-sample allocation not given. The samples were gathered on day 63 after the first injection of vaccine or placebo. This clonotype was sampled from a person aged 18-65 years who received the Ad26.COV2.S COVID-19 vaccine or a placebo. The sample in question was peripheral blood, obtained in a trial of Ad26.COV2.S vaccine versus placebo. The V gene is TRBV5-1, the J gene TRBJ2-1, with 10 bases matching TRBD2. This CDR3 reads CASSLGSSGRGNEQFF. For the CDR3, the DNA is TGCGCCAGCAGCTTGGGGTCAAGCGGGAGGGGGAATGAGCAGTTCTTC.